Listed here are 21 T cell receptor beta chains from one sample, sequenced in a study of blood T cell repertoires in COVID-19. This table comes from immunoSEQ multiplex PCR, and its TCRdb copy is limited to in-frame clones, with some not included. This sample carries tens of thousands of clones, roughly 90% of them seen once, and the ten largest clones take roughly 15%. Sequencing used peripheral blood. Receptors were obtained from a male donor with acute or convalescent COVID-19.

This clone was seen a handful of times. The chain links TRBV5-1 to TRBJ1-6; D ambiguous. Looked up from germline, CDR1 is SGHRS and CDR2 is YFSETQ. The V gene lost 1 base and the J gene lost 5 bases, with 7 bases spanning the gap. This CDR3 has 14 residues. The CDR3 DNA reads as TGCGCCAGCAGCTTGCTAGGAGATAATTCACCCCTCCACTTT. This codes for CASSLLGDNSPLHF.

CDR3 sequence: CASSLGVGEQYF. The CDR3 DNA follows: TGCGCCAGCAGCTTGGGGGTCGGGGAGCAGTACTTC. V usage is TRBV5-1 and J usage is TRBJ2-7; D uncertain. This CDR3 is built from 12 residues. The ends were cut back, 0 bases at V and 7 bases at J, with 8 bases in the middle. The germline CDR1 and CDR2 sequences are SGHRS and YFSETQ.

CDR3 sequence (DNA): TGTGCCAGCAGTTACGACAGGGGGGGCGAAAAACTGTTTTTT. Encoded protein: CASSYDRGGEKLFF. This chain joins TRBV6-5 and TRBJ1-4; TRBD1 aligns across 9 bases. V shed 2 bases, J shed 8 bases, and the junction held 3 bases outside the gene matches. Germline V gene sequence: CDR1 MNHEY, CDR2 SVGAGI. The length of the CDR3 is 14 residues.

This chain's CDR3 is CSEGQGARETQYF. CDR3 nucleotide sequence: TGCAGCGAGGGACAGGGGGCGAGGGAGACCCAGTACTTC. The gene calls are TRBV29-1 and TRBJ2-5, with 12 bases fitting TRBD1. Germline loops: CDR1 SQVTM, CDR2 ANQGSEA. Losses at the gene ends were 7 bases for V and 5 bases for J; bases not matched to a gene: 5. This CDR3 contains 13 residues. The complete variable domain, with remaining parts taken from reference TRBV29-1 and TRBJ2-5, reads SAVISQKPSRDICQRGTSLTIQCQVDSQVTMMFWYRQQPGQSLTLIATANQGSEATYESGFVIDKFPISRPNLTFSTLTVSNMSPEDSSIYLCSEGQGARETQYFGPGTRLLVL.

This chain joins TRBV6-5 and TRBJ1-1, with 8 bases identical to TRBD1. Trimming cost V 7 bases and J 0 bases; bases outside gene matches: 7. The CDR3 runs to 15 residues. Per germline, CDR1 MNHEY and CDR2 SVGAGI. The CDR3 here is CASTVEGQVNTEAFF. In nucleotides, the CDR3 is TGTGCCAGCACCGTCGAGGGACAGGTGAACACTGAAGCTTTCTTT.

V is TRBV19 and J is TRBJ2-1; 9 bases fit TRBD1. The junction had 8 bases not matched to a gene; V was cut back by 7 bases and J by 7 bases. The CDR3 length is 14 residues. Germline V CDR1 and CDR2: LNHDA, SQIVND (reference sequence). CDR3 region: CASTPGTGWNEQFF. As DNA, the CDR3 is TGTGCCAGTACCCCCGGGACAGGGTGGAATGAGCAGTTCTTC. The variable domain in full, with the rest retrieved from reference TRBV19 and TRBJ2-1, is DGGITQSPKYLFRKEGQNVTLSCEQNLNHDAMYWYRQDPGQGLRLIYYSQIVNDFQKGDIAEGYSVSREKKESFPLTVTSAQKNPTAFYLCASTPGTGWNEQFFGPGTRLTVL.

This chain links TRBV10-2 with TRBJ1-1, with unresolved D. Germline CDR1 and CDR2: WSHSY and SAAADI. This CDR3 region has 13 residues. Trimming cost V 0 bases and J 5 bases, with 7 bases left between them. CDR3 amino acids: CASSESIRTEAFF. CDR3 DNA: TGCGCCAGCAGTGAGTCAATCCGTACTGAAGCTTTCTTT.

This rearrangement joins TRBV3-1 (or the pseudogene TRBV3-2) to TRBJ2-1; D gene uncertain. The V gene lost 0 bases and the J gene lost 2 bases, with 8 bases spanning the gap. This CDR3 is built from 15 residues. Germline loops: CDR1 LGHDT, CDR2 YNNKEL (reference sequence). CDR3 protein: CASSQEEQTYNEQFF. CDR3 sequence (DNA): TGTGCCAGCAGCCAAGAGGAACAGACCTACAATGAGCAGTTCTTC.

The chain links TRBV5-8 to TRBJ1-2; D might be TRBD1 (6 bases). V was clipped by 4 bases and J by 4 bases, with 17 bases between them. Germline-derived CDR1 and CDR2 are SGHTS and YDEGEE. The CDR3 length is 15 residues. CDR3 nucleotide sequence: TGTGCCAGCAGCCCAAGGGGGGGACGGACCTATGGCTACACCTTC. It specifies CASSPRGGRTYGYTF.

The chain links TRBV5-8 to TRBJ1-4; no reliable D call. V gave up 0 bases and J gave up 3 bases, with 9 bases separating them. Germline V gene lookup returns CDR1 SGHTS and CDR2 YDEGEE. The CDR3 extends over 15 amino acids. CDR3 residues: CASSLAQTSNEKLFF. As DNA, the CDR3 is TGTGCCAGCAGCTTGGCACAGACCTCTAATGAAAAACTGTTTTTT.

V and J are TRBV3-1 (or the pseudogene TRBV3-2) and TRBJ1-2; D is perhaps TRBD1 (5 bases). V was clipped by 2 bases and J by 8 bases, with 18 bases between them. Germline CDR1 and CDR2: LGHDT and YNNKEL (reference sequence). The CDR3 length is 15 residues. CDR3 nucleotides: TGTGCCAGCAGCCAATCGGACCAGGGAATAAAGGGCTACACCTTC. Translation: CASSQSDQGIKGYTF.

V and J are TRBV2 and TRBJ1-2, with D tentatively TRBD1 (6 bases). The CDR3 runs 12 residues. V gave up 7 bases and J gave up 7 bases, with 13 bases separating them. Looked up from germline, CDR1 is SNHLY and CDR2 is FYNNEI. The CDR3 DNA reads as TGTGCCAGCACCGTCGGGGGGGCTGGCTACACCTTC. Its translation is CASTVGGAGYTF.

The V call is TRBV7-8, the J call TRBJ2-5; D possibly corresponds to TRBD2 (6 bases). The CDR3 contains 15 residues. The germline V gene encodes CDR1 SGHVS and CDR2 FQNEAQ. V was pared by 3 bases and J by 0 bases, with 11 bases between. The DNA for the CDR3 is TGTGCCAGCAGCTTGGCGGGACCGTACCAAGAGACCCAGTACTTC. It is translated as CASSLAGPYQETQYF. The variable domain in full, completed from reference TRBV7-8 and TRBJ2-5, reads GAGVSQSPRYKVAKRGQDVALRCDPISGHVSLFWYQQALGQGPEFLTYFQNEAQLDKSGLPSDRFFAERPEGSVSTLKIQRTQQEDSAVYLCASSLAGPYQETQYFGPGTRLLVL.

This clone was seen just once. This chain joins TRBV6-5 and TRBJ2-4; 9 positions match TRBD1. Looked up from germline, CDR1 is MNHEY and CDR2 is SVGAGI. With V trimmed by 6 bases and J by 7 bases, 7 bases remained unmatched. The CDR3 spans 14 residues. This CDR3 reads CASSPGTGRNIQYF. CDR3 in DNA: TGTGCCAGCAGCCCCGGGACAGGGAGGAACATTCAGTACTTC.

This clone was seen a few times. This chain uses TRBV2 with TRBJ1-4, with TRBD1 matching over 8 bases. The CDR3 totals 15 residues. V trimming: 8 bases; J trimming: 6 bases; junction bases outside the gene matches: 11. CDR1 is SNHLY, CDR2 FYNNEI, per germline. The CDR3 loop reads CASYSTQGGDEKLFF. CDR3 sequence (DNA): TGTGCCAGCTACTCAACACAGGGGGGGGATGAAAAACTGTTTTTT.

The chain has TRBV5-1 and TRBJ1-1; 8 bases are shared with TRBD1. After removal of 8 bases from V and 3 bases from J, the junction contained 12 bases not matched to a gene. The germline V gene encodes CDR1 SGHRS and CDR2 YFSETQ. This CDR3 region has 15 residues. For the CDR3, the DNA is TGCGCCAGTCGCAGGGGGCGGATTATGGACACTGAAGCTTTCTTT. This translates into CASRRGRIMDTEAFF.

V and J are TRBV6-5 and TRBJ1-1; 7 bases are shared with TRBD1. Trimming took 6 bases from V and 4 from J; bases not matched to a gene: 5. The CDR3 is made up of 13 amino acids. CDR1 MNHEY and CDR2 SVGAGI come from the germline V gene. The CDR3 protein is CASRRQGFTEAFF. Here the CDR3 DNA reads TGTGCCAGCAGAAGACAGGGTTTCACTGAAGCTTTCTTT.

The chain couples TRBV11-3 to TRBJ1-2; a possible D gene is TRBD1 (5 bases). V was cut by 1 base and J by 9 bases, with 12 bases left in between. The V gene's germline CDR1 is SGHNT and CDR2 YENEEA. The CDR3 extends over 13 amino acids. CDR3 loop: CASSLAWGRSYTF. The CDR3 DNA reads TGTGCCAGCAGCTTAGCTTGGGGCAGGAGCTACACCTTC.

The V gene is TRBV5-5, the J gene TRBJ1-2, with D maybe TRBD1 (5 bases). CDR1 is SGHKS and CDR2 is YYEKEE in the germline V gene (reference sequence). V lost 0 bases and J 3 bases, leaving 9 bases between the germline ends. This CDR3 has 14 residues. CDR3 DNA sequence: TGTGCCAGCAGCTTGGGGGGCAGCTACTATGGCTACACCTTC. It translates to CASSLGGSYYGYTF.

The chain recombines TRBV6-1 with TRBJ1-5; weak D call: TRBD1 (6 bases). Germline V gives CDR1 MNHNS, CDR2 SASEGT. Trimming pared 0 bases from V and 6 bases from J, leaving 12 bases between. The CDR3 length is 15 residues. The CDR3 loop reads CASSEAPTGIQPQHF. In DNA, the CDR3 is TGTGCCAGCAGTGAAGCGCCAACAGGGATTCAGCCCCAGCATTTT.

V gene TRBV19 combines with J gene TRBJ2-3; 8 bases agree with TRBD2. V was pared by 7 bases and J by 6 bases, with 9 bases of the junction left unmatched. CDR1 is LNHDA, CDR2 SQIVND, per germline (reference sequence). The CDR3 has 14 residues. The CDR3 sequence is CASMGTGGPDTQYF. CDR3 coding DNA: TGTGCCAGTATGGGAACGGGGGGGCCTGATACGCAGTATTTT.